Below are 29 T cell receptor beta chains sequenced from a single sample in a study of CDR3 diversity in severe acne. MiXCR was run by TCRdb on the PCR reads, yielding one entry per CDR3 protein. Of approximately 97,000 distinct CDR3 sequences listed, approximately 47% were seen once; the top ten hold around 11%. The sequenced sample was blood. These TCRs come from a male donor with acne.

The chain couples TRBV20-1 to TRBJ2-3; maybe TRBD2 (5 bases). The V and J ends lost 2 bases and 3 bases respectively, with 12 bases between them. The CDR3 is made up of 14 amino acids. The germline V gene encodes CDR1 DFQATT and CDR2 SNEGSKA (reference sequence). The CDR3 nucleotides are TGCAGTGCTAGAACTCAGCGGTCTACAGATACGCAGTATTTT. This codes for CSARTQRSTDTQYF.

The chain combines TRBV9 with TRBJ1-1; 8 bases match TRBD1. V shed 6 bases and J 11 bases; nucleotides not matched to a gene: 9. The CDR3 is 12 residues long. Germline-derived CDR1 and CDR2 are SGDLS and YYNGEE. The CDR3 DNA sequence: TGTGCCAGCACTACAGGGGGGTTACGGGCTTTCTTT. It specifies CASTTGGLRAFF.

This clonotype was observed many times. This chain connects TRBV11-2 to TRBJ2-1; TRBD2 matches 10 bases. Germline V gene lookup returns CDR1 SGHAT and CDR2 FQNNGV. CDR3 length equals 15 residues. V lost 5 bases, J lost 5 bases, and 6 bases stayed unmatched. This CDR3 reads CASSPRTSGDNEQFF. The CDR3 DNA is TGTGCCAGCAGCCCCCGGACTAGCGGAGACAATGAGCAGTTCTTC.

In its sample, this clonotype is medium-sized. CDR3 sequence (DNA): TGTGCCAGCGCCAAGGGGGGTGAGCAGTTCTTC. This codes for CASAKGGEQFF. The rearrangement links TRBV9 to TRBJ2-1; D possibly matches TRBD1 or TRBD2 (6 bases each). The V gene lost 7 bases and the J gene lost 9 bases, with 11 bases spanning the gap. This CDR3 region has 11 residues. Per the germline V gene, CDR1 is SGDLS and CDR2 is YYNGEE.

The chain combines TRBV7-8 with TRBJ2-1; 14 bases are shared with TRBD2. This CDR3 region has 16 residues. Per the germline V gene, CDR1 is SGHVS and CDR2 is FQNEAQ. V lost 1 base and J lost 9; bases outside the gene matches: 5. The CDR3, as DNA: TGTGCCAGCAGCTTAGAAGGGACTAGCGGGAGAGGTGAGCAGTTCTTC. Its translation is CASSLEGTSGRGEQFF.

Notes on this clonotype: At one boundary the junction diverges from the germline segment, which might be a read error. The V and J genes are TRBV10-3 and TRBJ2-6; D is ambiguous. This CDR3 spans 14 amino acids. Germline CDR1 reads ENHRY; CDR2 reads SYGVKD. This chain's CDR3 is CASSDQDLANVLIF. CDR3 DNA: TGTGCCAGCAGTGATCAGGATTTGGCCAACGTCCTGATTTTC.

The CDR3 DNA reads TGCGCCAGCAGCCAAGCCCCCTGGGGGACAGGGGACAACTATGGCTACACCTTC. Amino acids: CASSQAPWGTGDNYGYTF. The chain has TRBV4-3 and TRBJ1-2; 10 bases line up with TRBD1. CDR3 length: 18 residues. Germline V lookup: CDR1 LGHNA, CDR2 YSLEER. After removal of 1 base from V and 2 bases from J, the junction contained 10 bases not matched to a gene.

This clonotype was counted many times. This chain links TRBV7-2 with TRBJ2-7, with D unclear. The CDR3 runs 13 residues. Trimming stripped 1 base from V and 7 bases from J, with 11 bases between. Germline CDR1 and CDR2: SGHTA and FQGNSA. CDR3 protein: CASSLGTQGEQYF. The CDR3 bases are TGTGCCAGCAGCTTAGGGACGCAAGGTGAGCAGTACTTC. The variable domain in full, with the rest retrieved from reference TRBV7-2 and TRBJ2-7, is GAGVSQSPSNKVTEKGKDVELRCDPISGHTALYWYRQSLGQGLEFLIYFQGNSAPDKSGLPSDRFSAERTGGSVSTLTIQRTQQEDSAVYLCASSLGTQGEQYFGPGTRLTVT.

The CDR3 DNA sequence: TGTGCCAGTATTGAACGCGAAAAACTGTTTTTT. Encoded protein: CASIEREKLFF. The V and J genes are TRBV2 and TRBJ1-4; D is undetermined. CDR1 and CDR2 (germline): SNHLY, FYNNEI. This CDR3 is 11 amino acids long. V was shortened by 9 bases and J by 8 bases, with 10 bases between the two germline ends.

A few counts support this clonotype. V gene TRBV2 combines with J gene TRBJ1-5; 8 bases align to TRBD1. V trimming: 6 bases; J trimming: 6 bases; junction bases outside the gene matches: 7. CDR3 length equals 14 residues. Germline CDR1 and CDR2: SNHLY and FYNNEI. The CDR3 region is CASSQGQGSQPQHF. CDR3 DNA: TGTGCCAGCAGCCAAGGACAGGGTAGTCAGCCCCAGCATTTT.

This clonotype has a count of ten or more. The chain has TRBV24-1 and TRBJ2-7; 10 bases are shared with TRBD2. CDR3 size: 17 residues. J was trimmed by 4 bases and V by 7 bases; bases with no gene match: 15. Germline lookup yields CDR1 KGHDR and CDR2 SFDVKD. The DNA for the CDR3 is TGTGCCACCAGCGGATGGGAGCCGGCTAGCGGGGGTTACGAGCAGTACTTC. This gives the protein CATSGWEPASGGYEQYF.

Note on this clonotype: Sequence at one end of the junction differs from germline and may be a read error. The chain recombines TRBV10-3 with TRBJ1-2; D gene ambiguous. This CDR3 region has 13 residues. CDR1 and CDR2 from the germline V gene are ENHRY and SYGVKD. The CDR3 sequence is CASSPNILYGYTF. CDR3 nucleotide sequence: TGTGCCAGCAGTCCCAATATTCTCTATGGCTACACCTTC.

A word on this clonotype: At one end, the junction sequence differs from germline, possibly due to a read error. This rearrangement joins TRBV24-1 to TRBJ2-7, with a possible D match to TRBD2 (6 bases). This CDR3 contains 13 residues. CDR1 and CDR2 from the germline V gene are KGHDR and SFDVKD. CDR3 protein: CAASARGTYEQYF. The CDR3 DNA sequence: TGTGCCGCCAGTGCTCGGGGGACCTATGAGCAGTACTTC.

Worth noting for this clonotype: One junction end does not reproduce the germline sequence, and a read error may be involved. The V gene is TRBV30, the J gene TRBJ1-1; D possibly corresponds to TRBD1 (5 bases). The germline gives CDR1 GTSNPN, CDR2 SVGIG (reference sequence). The CDR3 covers 11 residues. The CDR3 nucleotides read TGTGCCTGGAGGAGGGGAAATGAAGCTCTCTTT. It yields the protein CAWRRGNEALF.

A note on this clonotype: A read error may be the cause here, since a much bigger clone is one base away. The chain combines TRBV13 with TRBJ1-1; D may be TRBD1 (6 bases). The CDR3 is 15 amino acids. V lost 8 bases and J 0 bases, leaving 16 bases between the germline ends. CDR1 is PRHDT, CDR2 FYEKMQ, per germline (reference sequence). CDR3 amino acids: CASGSAGEMNTEAFF. Here the CDR3 DNA reads TGTGCCAGCGGTAGCGCAGGGGAAATGAACACTGAAGCTTTCTTT.

This clonotype was seen many times. The rearrangement joins TRBV3-1 to TRBJ1-6; 11 bases fit TRBD1. Germline trimming cut 1 base from V and 6 bases from J; bases unmatched to any gene: 2. Germline V CDR1 and CDR2: LGHDT, YNNKEL (reference sequence). There are 16 residues in the CDR3. The CDR3 reads CASSQGTGGGNSPLHF. As DNA, the CDR3 is TGTGCCAGCAGCCAAGGGACAGGGGGCGGTAATTCACCCCTCCACTTT.

The chain carries TRBV7-9 and TRBJ1-1; maybe TRBD1 (6 bases). Trimming pared 5 bases from V and 1 base from J, leaving 11 bases between. The germline gives CDR1 SEHNR, CDR2 FQNEAQ (reference sequence). The CDR3 contains 14 residues. The CDR3 nucleotides are TGTGCCAGCAGCACGGGACATTCGAACACTGAAGCTTTCTTT. This translates into CASSTGHSNTEAFF. Based on the CDR3 plus reference TRBV7-9 and TRBJ1-1, the full variable domain is DTGVSQNPRHKITKRGQNVTFRCDPISEHNRLYWYRQTLGQGPEFLTYFQNEAQLEKSRLLSDRFSAERPKGSFSTLEIQRTEQGDSAMYLCASSTGHSNTEAFFGQGTRLTVV.

Notes on this clonotype: This CDR3 fails to terminate in the conserved phenylalanine or tryptophan, so it likely reflects a read error. The rearrangement joins TRBV2 to TRBJ2-1, with 10 positions matching TRBD2. The junction had 1 base not matched to a gene; V was cut back by 5 bases and J by 3 bases. Germline CDR1 reads SNHLY; CDR2 reads FYNNEI. The CDR3 is made up of 14 amino acids. CDR3 coding DNA: TGTGCCAGCAGTAGCGGGAGGGACTACAATGAGCAGTTCCTC. This sequence encodes CASSSGRDYNEQFL.

The chain joins TRBV6-1 to TRBJ2-7; maybe TRBD2 (5 bases). The CDR3 is 10 amino acids. With 7 bases removed from V and 6 bases from J, the gap between germline ends came to 7 bases. CDR1 is MNHNS and CDR2 is SASEGT in the germline V gene. This chain's CDR3 is CASKRGEQYF. DNA of the CDR3: TGTGCCAGCAAACGGGGCGAGCAGTACTTC.

This clonotype was detected ten times or more. V gene TRBV7-9 combines with J gene TRBJ2-7; 9 bases are a match to TRBD1. Germline lookup yields CDR1 SEHNR and CDR2 FQNEAQ (reference sequence). V shed 4 bases, J shed 5 bases, and the junction held 6 bases outside the gene matches. The CDR3 totals 14 residues. CDR3 nucleotide sequence: TGTGCCAGCAGCTGGGGACAGGGAACGGACGAGCAGTACTTC. It yields the protein CASSWGQGTDEQYF. The full variable domain, rest sourced from reference TRBV7-9 and TRBJ2-7, is DTGVSQNPRHKITKRGQNVTFRCDPISEHNRLYWYRQTLGQGPEFLTYFQNEAQLEKSRLLSDRFSAERPKGSFSTLEIQRTEQGDSAMYLCASSWGQGTDEQYFGPGTRLTVT.

Points on this clonotype: One junction end disagrees with the germline gene, perhaps due to a read error. The V and J genes are TRBV12-3 or TRBV12-4 and TRBJ2-1; 10 nucleotides agree with TRBD2. The CDR3 is made up of 15 amino acids. This chain's CDR3 is CASTILAGKYNGQFF. The CDR3 region has the DNA TGTGCCAGCACTATACTAGCGGGAAAATACAATGGGCAGTTCTTC.

This chain uses TRBV7-2 with TRBJ1-2; D not certain. The germline CDR1 and CDR2 sequences are SGHTA and FQGNSA. The CDR3 sequence is 15 residues long. The V and J ends lost 6 bases and 2 bases respectively, with 16 bases between them. DNA for the CDR3: TGTGCCAGCAGTTACTTTCAGGACGCCAACTATGGCTACACCTTC. It encodes CASSYFQDANYGYTF.

This chain joins TRBV24-1 and TRBJ2-2; D remains ambiguous. V was clipped by 3 bases and J by 15 bases, with 7 bases between them. This CDR3 spans 10 amino acids. The germline gives CDR1 KGHDR, CDR2 SFDVKD. This CDR3 is CATSDGDMFF. The DNA for the CDR3 is TGTGCCACCAGTGATGGGGATATGTTTTTT.

As to this clonotype: One end of the junction does not line up with germline, which may come from a read error. The V gene is TRBV3-1, the J gene TRBJ1-2; TRBD1 aligns across 9 bases. Germline loops: CDR1 LGHDT, CDR2 YNNKEL (reference sequence). CDR3 length: 14 residues. CDR3 residues: CAGSQRQGGTGYTF. For the CDR3, the DNA is TGTGCCGGCAGCCAAAGACAGGGGGGTACTGGCTACACCTTC.

This clonotype was seen ten or more times. An end of the junction does not agree with germline; a read error may underlie this. The rearrangement joins TRBV19 to TRBJ2-1; TRBD2 aligns across 14 bases. The CDR3 runs to 18 residues. The germline V gene encodes CDR1 LNHDA and CDR2 SQIVND (reference sequence). Here the CDR3 DNA reads TGTGCCAGCAGTAGAAATCGACTAGCGGGAGGGTCCTACAATGAGCAGTTCTTC. Protein sequence: CASSRNRLAGGSYNEQFF. Full variable domain (rest looked up from reference TRBV19 and TRBJ2-1): DGGITQSPKYLFRKEGQNVTLSCEQNLNHDAMYWYRQDPGQGLRLIYYSQIVNDFQKGDIAEGYSVSREKKESFPLTVTSAQKNPTAFYLCASSRNRLAGGSYNEQFFGPGTRLTVL.

On this clonotype itself: A much larger clone differs from this one at a single base, so this may be a read error. The V call is TRBV29-1, the J call TRBJ1-2; D perhaps matches TRBD1 (6 bases). The CDR3 is 14 residues long. Germline CDR1 is SQVTM and CDR2 is ANQGSEA. V gave up 3 bases and J gave up 2 bases, with 13 bases separating them. CDR3 protein: CSVDGPGENYGYTF. CDR3 DNA: TGCAGCGTTGATGGCCCAGGGGAAAACTATGGCTACACCTTC.

The chain recombines TRBV20-1 with TRBJ2-3; 12 nucleotides match TRBD2. Germline assignment: CDR1 DFQATT and CDR2 SNEGSKA (reference sequence). V was clipped by 0 bases and J by 0 bases; unmatched bases: 1. The CDR3 runs 16 residues. Here the CDR3 DNA reads TGCAGTGCTAGAGACGGGACTAGCGGGAGCACAGATACGCAGTATTTT. This translates into CSARDGTSGSTDTQYF.

The V gene is TRBV10-3, the J gene TRBJ2-7, with D possibly being TRBD2 (5 bases). The V end lost 3 bases, the J end lost 7 bases, and 13 bases lay between the germline ends. CDR3 size: 13 residues. Germline V lookup: CDR1 ENHRY, CDR2 SYGVKD. CDR3 in amino acids: CAISDQEQREQYF. The CDR3 DNA is TGTGCCATCAGTGATCAGGAGCAGCGGGAGCAGTACTTC.

The rearrangement joins TRBV13 to TRBJ1-2; 9 nucleotides match TRBD1. The V gene's germline CDR1 is PRHDT and CDR2 FYEKMQ (reference sequence). V lost 1 base to trimming and J lost 1 base; unmatched junction nucleotides: 10. The CDR3 is made up of 18 amino acids. DNA of the CDR3: TGTGCCAGCAGCTTAGACCGGGACAGGGTAGCCTTTAACTATGGCTACACCTTC. This codes for CASSLDRDRVAFNYGYTF.